This paragraph covers one T cell receptor beta chain sequence. The source of the sample is a study of blood T cell repertoires in COVID-19. On the study more broadly: The cDNA or gDNA used as material had been derived from T cells, B-cell-depleted T cells, or PBMCs.

Per the original data handling: Reference gene primer amplification gave nucleated cell count estimates. TCRdb's copy holds only in-frame clones and misses some; the assay was immunoSEQ multiplex PCR. The DNA gave D and trimming, while V, J and clone size come from that table. The sample consists of approximately 210,000 clones, about nine tenths of them appearing once. CDR1 is LNHDA, CDR2 SQIVND, per germline (reference sequence). The CDR3 has 16 residues. Trimming cost V 4 bases and J 5 bases; bases outside gene matches: 8. The source of this sequence is a woman in her thirties or forties with acute or convalescent COVID-19. Sequencing input: peripheral blood. The chain couples TRBV19 to TRBJ2-5; 12 nucleotides agree with TRBD2. The CDR3 region has the DNA TGTGCCAGTAGTAATCTAGCGGGGGGGCCGCGGGAGACCCAGTACTTC. Amino acid sequence: CASSNLAGGPRETQYF.